The T cell receptor beta chain under discussion was sequenced for a study of blood T cell repertoires in COVID-19. Produced via immunoSEQ multiplex PCR; TCRdb's table is partial and in-frame only. This table has 250,000 or so clones, about 86% appearing once. From germline, CDR1 is MDHEN and CDR2 SYDVKM. After removal of 6 bases from V and 5 bases from J, the junction contained 10 bases not matched to a gene. The CDR3 consists of 16 residues. The V call is TRBV28, the J call TRBJ1-5; TRBD1 matches at 10 bases. This clonotype was obtained from a man between 50 and 59 years old who had recovered from COVID-19. The sample taken for sequencing was PBMCs or T cells enriched from blood (not recorded which). CDR3 coding DNA: TGTGCCAGCAGCCCGACCGGGACAGGGGTAGATCAGCCCCAGCATTTT. This translates into CASSPTGTGVDQPQHF.